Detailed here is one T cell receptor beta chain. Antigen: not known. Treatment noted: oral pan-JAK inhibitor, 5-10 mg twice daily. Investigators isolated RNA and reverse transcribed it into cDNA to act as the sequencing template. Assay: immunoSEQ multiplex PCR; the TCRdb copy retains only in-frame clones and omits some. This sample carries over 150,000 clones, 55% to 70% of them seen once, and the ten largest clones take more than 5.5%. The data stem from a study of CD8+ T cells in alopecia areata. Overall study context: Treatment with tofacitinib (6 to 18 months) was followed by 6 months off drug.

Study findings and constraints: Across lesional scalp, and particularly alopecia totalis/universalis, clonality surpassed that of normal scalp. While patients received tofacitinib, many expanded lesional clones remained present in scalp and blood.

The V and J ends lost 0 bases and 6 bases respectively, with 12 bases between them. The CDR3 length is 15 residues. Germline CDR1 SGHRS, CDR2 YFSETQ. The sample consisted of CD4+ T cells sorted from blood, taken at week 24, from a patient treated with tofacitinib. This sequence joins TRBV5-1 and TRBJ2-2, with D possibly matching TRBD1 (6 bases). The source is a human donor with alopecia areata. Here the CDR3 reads CASSLARTEAGELFF. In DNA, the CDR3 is TGCGCCAGCAGCTTGGCACGGACAGAGGCCGGGGAGCTGTTTTTT.